The 32 T cell receptor beta chains given below trace back to one sample, sequenced in a study of early T cells in non-severe SARS-CoV-2 infection. TCRdb used MiXCR to reprocess the 5' RACE reads, holding one entry per CDR3 protein. The sample yields 65,000 to 85,000 distinct CDR3 sequences, roughly 13% seen once. The specimen was whole blood. Receptors originate from an adult who was a healthcare worker with PCR-confirmed SARS-CoV-2 infection or an uninfected control (not recorded which).

This clonotype was detected ten times or more. The rearrangement joins TRBV20-1 to TRBJ2-3; tentative D call: TRBD2 (6 bases). V was cut by 2 bases and J by 0 bases, with 6 bases left in between. This CDR3 has 13 amino acids. Germline CDR1 is DFQATT and CDR2 is SNEGSKA (reference sequence). In nucleotides, the CDR3 is TGCAGTGCTAGAAGCGGGAGCACAGATACGCAGTATTTT. It encodes CSARSGSTDTQYF.

This clonotype was recorded at least ten times. The V and J genes are TRBV12-3 or TRBV12-4 and TRBJ2-2; a weak D match, TRBD1 (6 bases). The CDR3 covers 14 residues. Between the trimmed V and J ends, which lost 2 bases and 3 bases, there was a span of 7 bases. CDR3 sequence reads: CASSLKGDTGELFF. In nucleotides, the CDR3 is TGTGCCAGCAGTTTAAAGGGGGACACCGGGGAGCTGTTTTTT.

This clonotype was observed a few times. The chain recombines TRBV19 with TRBJ2-5, with TRBD1 identical over 7 bases. This CDR3 is 15 amino acids long. V shed 6 bases and J 2 bases; nucleotides not matched to a gene: 9. Germline V lookup: CDR1 LNHDA, CDR2 SQIVND (reference sequence). For the CDR3, the DNA is TGTGCCAGTAGAAGAGGGACAGACCATCAAGAGACCCAGTACTTC. It translates to CASRRGTDHQETQYF.

The sample holds a few counts of this clonotype. The V gene is TRBV6-2 or TRBV6-3, the J gene TRBJ2-1, with 8 bases that match TRBD2. The germline CDR1 and CDR2 sequences are MNHEY and SVGEGT. V trimming: 1 base; J trimming: 8 bases; junction bases outside the gene matches: 4. There are 14 residues in the CDR3. Written as DNA, the CDR3 is TGTGCCAGCAGTTACTTAGGGCGGGAGGATGAGCAGTTCTTC. Protein: CASSYLGREDEQFF.

This clonotype was seen at least ten times. The gene calls are TRBV5-1 and TRBJ2-5, with D unclear. This CDR3 is built from 12 residues. The V and J ends lost 0 bases and 1 base respectively, with 1 base between them. Germline values: CDR1 SGHRS, CDR2 YFSETQ. CDR3 amino acids: CASSLGQETQYF. CDR3 in DNA: TGCGCCAGCAGCTTGGGCCAAGAGACCCAGTACTTC.

This clonotype has only a few counts. This chain connects TRBV15 to TRBJ2-1; 8 bases fit TRBD2. J gave up 3 bases and V 0 bases, and 10 bases lay outside the gene matches. The germline CDR1 and CDR2 sequences are LNHNV and YYDKDF (reference sequence). CDR3 length: 18 amino acids. CDR3 residues: CATSRDYRRGAIYNEQFF. CDR3 bases: TGTGCCACCAGCAGAGATTATAGGCGGGGGGCCATCTACAATGAGCAGTTCTTC.

This clonotype was picked up many times. The chain couples TRBV20-1 to TRBJ2-7; TRBD2 matches 9 bases. CDR1 is DFQATT and CDR2 is SNEGSKA in the germline V gene (reference sequence). This CDR3 has 14 amino acids. Germline trimming cut 3 bases from V and 4 bases from J; bases unmatched to any gene: 7. CDR3 DNA sequence: TGCAGTGCTAGGCAAGCGGGGGGAAGTTACGAGCAGTACTTC. As protein: CSARQAGGSYEQYF.

The chain has TRBV2 and TRBJ1-2; TRBD1 matches at 7 bases. This CDR3 is built from 13 residues. Germline V gene sequence: CDR1 SNHLY, CDR2 FYNNEI. V trimming: 4 bases; J trimming: 8 bases; junction bases outside the gene matches: 7. DNA for the CDR3: TGTGCCAGCAGTGTAGAGACAGGGCAAGGCTACACCTTC. Translating gives CASSVETGQGYTF.

The chain employs TRBV10-2 and TRBJ1-1, with D perhaps TRBD1 (5 bases). The CDR3 spans 15 residues. In germline, CDR1 is WSHSY, CDR2 SAAADI. V lost 3 bases to trimming and J lost 1 base, with 12 bases between them. The CDR3: CASSDPPQGNTEAFF. CDR3 bases: TGCGCCAGCAGTGACCCCCCCCAGGGGAACACTGAAGCTTTCTTT.

This clonotype was recorded only once. This is likely a read error, given that the CDR3 carries no conserved phenylalanine or tryptophan at its end. The CDR3 region has the DNA TGTGCCAGCAGCTTACCCGGGACTAACCGGATCTGGGAGCAGTTCCTC. This encodes CASSLPGTNRIWEQFL. The V gene is TRBV7-2, the J gene TRBJ2-1, with 7 bases that match TRBD2. The CDR3 totals 16 residues. Germline V lookup: CDR1 SGHTA, CDR2 FQGNSA. The V gene end was trimmed by 2 bases and the J gene end by 10 bases; junction bases not matched to a gene: 14.

The sample holds one count of this clonotype. This CDR3 reads CASSFNGGAGEQYF. The DNA for the CDR3 is TGTGCCAGCAGTTTCAACGGGGGGGCCGGCGAGCAGTACTTC. The chain uses TRBV12-3 or TRBV12-4 and TRBJ2-7; 8 nucleotides match TRBD2. The CDR3 has 14 residues. The trim removed 3 bases at V and 6 bases at J, leaving 7 bases unmatched.

The chain is built from TRBV10-3 and TRBJ2-1; 7 bases fit TRBD2. The CDR3 totals 15 residues. V dropped 5 bases and J dropped 2; count of bases not matched to a gene: 6. The germline V gene encodes CDR1 ENHRY and CDR2 SYGVKD. DNA for the CDR3: TGTGCCATCAGTCCTCCTAGCGGAGCCTACAATGAGCAGTTCTTC. This gives the protein CAISPPSGAYNEQFF.

V is TRBV18 and J is TRBJ2-1, with TRBD2 matching 7 bases. This CDR3 contains 17 residues. Germline V gene sequence: CDR1 KGHSH, CDR2 LQKENI. Trimming removed 3 bases from V and 6 bases from J; junction bases left unmatched: 14. The CDR3 loop reads CASSPPPFGRFFNEQFF. The CDR3 DNA sequence: TGTGCCAGCTCACCTCCCCCTTTCGGGAGGTTCTTCAATGAGCAGTTCTTC.

In this sample, this clonotype turned up many times. The chain employs TRBV6-1 and TRBJ2-7; TRBD1 might be the D (6 bases). V was trimmed by 4 bases and J by 6 bases, leaving 13 bases between them. The CDR3 is made up of 13 amino acids. Germline V gene sequence: CDR1 MNHNS, CDR2 SASEGT. CDR3 nucleotide sequence: TGTGCCAGCAGTGCCAGGGGTCCCCTCGAGCAGTACTTC. Translation: CASSARGPLEQYF.

In this sample, this clonotype turned up a few times. The V gene is TRBV12-3 or TRBV12-4, the J gene TRBJ2-2; TRBD1 agrees at 10 bases. With 6 bases clipped from V and 7 bases from J, the junction kept 8 bases outside the gene matches. The CDR3 is 15 residues long. CDR3 region: CASSLRQGANGELFF. Written as DNA, the CDR3 is TGTGCCAGCAGCCTGAGACAGGGGGCAAACGGGGAGCTGTTTTTT.

There are many counts of this clonotype. This chain connects TRBV6-5 to TRBJ2-7, with TRBD1 matching over 11 bases. J lost 6 bases, V lost 5 bases, and 6 bases had no gene match. Germline values: CDR1 MNHEY, CDR2 SVGAGI. CDR3 length: 14 amino acids. The CDR3 is CASSTRDRGGEQYF. CDR3 DNA sequence: TGTGCCAGCAGTACCAGGGACAGGGGGGGCGAGCAGTACTTC.

The CDR3 DNA follows: TGTGCCAGCAGCTTAAGGAACAGGGGGCTCCGGGAGCAGTACTTC. Protein sequence: CASSLRNRGLREQYF. The chain joins TRBV7-2 to TRBJ2-7; TRBD1 matches at 9 bases. The CDR3 extends over 15 amino acids. Germline-derived CDR1 and CDR2 are SGHTA and FQGNSA. V gave up 2 bases and J gave up 7 bases; unmatched junction bases: 9.

CDR3 region: CASIPGTNYEQYF. In DNA form, the CDR3 reads TGTGCCAGCATCCCCGGGACTAACTACGAGCAGTACTTC. The chain is built from TRBV2 and TRBJ2-7; 7 bases line up with TRBD2. Trimming at V came to 7 bases and at J to 3 bases, leaving 6 bases not matched to a gene. Germline V gene data show CDR1 as SNHLY and CDR2 as FYNNEI. This CDR3 comprises 13 residues.

The V gene is TRBV7-6, the J gene TRBJ2-7, with 7 bases aligning to TRBD1. Germline V gene lookup returns CDR1 SGHVS and CDR2 FNYEAQ. The CDR3 contains 15 residues. J gave up 0 bases and V 8 bases, and 10 bases lay outside the gene matches. The CDR3 here is CASSIQQGFSYEQYF. CDR3 bases: TGTGCCAGCTCCATCCAACAGGGGTTCTCCTACGAGCAGTACTTC.

In this sample, this clonotype turned up a few times. The V gene is TRBV7-2, the J gene TRBJ2-3; 10 bases line up with TRBD2. V lost 5 bases, J lost 0 bases, and 11 bases stayed unmatched. Germline loops: CDR1 SGHTA, CDR2 FQGNSA. This CDR3 region has 18 residues. CDR3 nucleotides: TGTGCCAGCAGCGCACGGACTAGCGGAATCGAGAGCACAGATACGCAGTATTTT. This translates into CASSARTSGIESTDTQYF.

The rearrangement uses TRBV20-1 and TRBJ2-7, with 8 bases aligning to TRBD2. V trimming: 2 bases; J trimming: 4 bases; junction bases outside the gene matches: 4. The germline gives CDR1 DFQATT, CDR2 SNEGSKA (reference sequence). The CDR3 covers 13 residues. The DNA of the CDR3 is TGCAGTGCTAGATGGCTAGCGGGTTACGAGCAGTACTTC. Its translation: CSARWLAGYEQYF.

This clonotype was counted between two and nine times. The chain is built from TRBV14 and TRBJ2-5; 10 nucleotides line up with TRBD1. Germline CDR1 reads SGHDN; CDR2 reads FVKESK. This CDR3 contains 15 residues. J was trimmed by 3 bases and V by 4 bases; bases with no gene match: 5. The CDR3 coding sequence is TGTGCCAGCAGCCCCGGGACAGGGGTCGAAGAGACCCAGTACTTC. Translated, it gives CASSPGTGVEETQYF.

This clonotype was seen at least ten times. V and J are TRBV7-9 and TRBJ1-1; D remains unclear. V was cut by 1 base and J by 6 bases, with 3 bases left in between. Germline CDR1 reads SEHNR; CDR2 reads FQNEAQ (reference sequence). The length of the CDR3 is 11 residues. As DNA, the CDR3 is TGTGCCAGCAGCTTAGTGGCTGAAGCTTTCTTT. Its protein is CASSLVAEAFF.

The V call is TRBV7-9, the J call TRBJ1-5; tentatively, D is TRBD1 (5 bases). Germline CDR1 is SEHNR and CDR2 is FQNEAQ (reference sequence). CDR3 length: 13 amino acids. Trimming left V 1 base short and J 7 bases short, with 8 bases between. CDR3 residues: CASSLGGKQPQHF. CDR3 sequence (DNA): TGTGCCAGCAGCTTAGGGGGGAAGCAGCCCCAGCATTTT.

The chain recombines TRBV7-2 with TRBJ2-3, with 8 bases fitting TRBD2. The CDR3 extends over 14 amino acids. V lost 3 bases, J lost 4 bases, and 3 bases stayed unmatched. Germline CDR1 is SGHTA and CDR2 is FQGNSA. CDR3 nucleotides: TGTGCCAGCAGCTTGGGAGCGGGAGCAGATACGCAGTATTTT. Its protein product is CASSLGAGADTQYF.

This clonotype turned up a few times. J is TRBJ2-3 and V is TRBV5-4; TRBD2 matches 8 bases. Germline V gene sequence: CDR1 SGHNT, CDR2 YYREEE (reference sequence). The J segment lost 5 bases and the V segment lost 4 bases, leaving 9 bases of the junction unmatched. CDR3 length: 15 residues. CDR3 bases: TGTGCCAGCAGCCCCCAGGGTAGCGGGAAAGATACGCAGTATTTT. The encoded protein is CASSPQGSGKDTQYF.

The chain recombines TRBV29-1 with TRBJ1-1; 7 bases match TRBD1. Germline CDR1 SQVTM, CDR2 ANQGSEA. V lost 7 bases to trimming and J lost 6 bases; unmatched junction nucleotides: 14. The CDR3 runs 14 residues. Written as DNA, the CDR3 is TGCAGCGCGACTGATACAGGGGCCAGCGCTGAAGCTTTCTTT. Residues: CSATDTGASAEAFF.

The chain has TRBV20-1 and TRBJ1-5; D is perhaps TRBD1 (6 bases). Germline V lookup: CDR1 DFQATT, CDR2 SNEGSKA (reference sequence). The CDR3 sequence is 13 residues long. V lost 6 bases, J lost 2 bases, and 11 bases lay in between. The CDR3 DNA follows: TGCAGTGCGAGGACAGCAGGCAATCAGCCCCAGCATTTT. Translating gives CSARTAGNQPQHF.

This clonotype was seen more than once but under ten times. V and J are TRBV29-1 and TRBJ1-1, with 7 bases that match TRBD1. Germline lookup yields CDR1 SQVTM and CDR2 ANQGSEA. The trim removed 6 bases at V and 1 base at J, leaving 5 bases unmatched. The CDR3 contains 13 residues. As DNA, the CDR3 is TGCAGCGTGGCGGGACAGCCGAACACTGAAGCTTTCTTT. Residues: CSVAGQPNTEAFF.

This clonotype occurred many times. The chain recombines TRBV15 with TRBJ2-1; D ambiguous. V lost 3 bases and J lost 6, with 9 bases in between. The CDR3 sequence is 13 residues long. Per germline, CDR1 LNHNV and CDR2 YYDKDF (reference sequence). In DNA, the CDR3 is TGTGCCACCAGCAGTGGGGTCGCCAATGAGCAGTTCTTC. This translates into CATSSGVANEQFF.

This rearrangement joins TRBV10-3 to TRBJ2-5; D possibly corresponds to TRBD2 (5 bases). V was shortened by 6 bases and J by 5 bases, with 13 bases between the two germline ends. Germline V lookup: CDR1 ENHRY, CDR2 SYGVKD. This CDR3 spans 13 amino acids. Written as DNA, the CDR3 is TGTGCCATCAGGGACTCGGGCGGCGAGACCCAGTACTTC. It codes for CAIRDSGGETQYF.

The chain employs TRBV7-9 and TRBJ1-4; D perhaps matches TRBD1 (5 bases). This CDR3 region has 15 residues. Germline CDR1 is SEHNR and CDR2 is FQNEAQ (reference sequence). V was clipped by 1 base and J by 8 bases, with 14 bases between them. The CDR3 DNA reads TGTGCCAGCAGCTTAGAGGGACCTCCTTTCGAAAAACTGTTTTTT. Translating it yields CASSLEGPPFEKLFF.